These T cell receptor beta chains were read from a single sample in a study of cytomegalovirus exposure and HLA in healthy donors. Using immunoSEQ multiplex PCR, the repertoire was profiled, and TCRdb retains in-frame clones only, with some absent. The data hold roughly 100,000 clones, with roughly 79% observed a single time. Sequenced input: PBMCs. These receptors were collected from a man aged 45 to 65 in good health and CMV-seropositive. The CDR3 runs from the conserved cysteine through the conserved F or W. The D gene is left open where the match is weak. Only some rows state a clone size, as once, few, many or a class for expanded clones.

>TRBJ2-3|NA|TRBV5-1|NA
TGCGCCAGCAGCCGATTCGAGTCCACAGATACGCAGTATTTT
CASSRFESTDTQYF
>TRBJ2-5|TRBD2|TRBV11-2|once
TGTGCCAGCAGCCCCTTTAGCGGGAGTGTAGAGACCCAGTACTTC
CASSPFSGSVETQYF
>TRBJ2-2|TRBD1|TRBV29-1|NA
TGCAGCGGGACGGGACAGGGAAGCACCGGGGAGCTGTTTTTT
CSGTGQGSTGELFF
>TRBJ2-3|TRBD2|TRBV28|NA
TGTGCCAGCAGTCAACCGGGACTAGCGGGAGGGATCGGTGCTACGCAGTATTTT
CASSQPGLAGGIGATQYF
>TRBJ2-6|NA|TRBV15|NA
TGTGCCACCAGCAGAGCAGGGTATGGGGCCAACGTCCTGACTTTC
CATSRAGYGANVLTF
>TRBJ2-1|TRBD2|TRBV10-1|NA
TGCGCCAGCAGCGCGCTAGCGGGAGTTCTCTACAATGAGCAGTTCTTC
CASSALAGVLYNEQFF
>TRBJ2-7|NA|TRBV27|NA
TGTGCCAGCACACGCCTCGGGGGAACCTACGAGCAGTACTTC
CASTRLGGTYEQYF
>TRBJ2-7|TRBD2|TRBV10-1|once
TGCGCCAGCAGTGAGACTAGCGGGAGGGCCCGCTACGAGCAGTACTTC
CASSETSGRARYEQYF
>TRBJ2-3|TRBD2|TRBV6-4|few
TGTGCCAGCAGTGAAGGTGCGGGAGGGGGTGCAGATACGCAGTATTTT
CASSEGAGGGADTQYF
>TRBJ2-2|TRBD2|TRBV28|few
TGTGCCAGCATCGGACTAGCGGGATCCGGGGAGCTGTTTTTT
CASIGLAGSGELFF
>TRBJ2-3|TRBD2|TRBV5-1|NA
TGCGCCAGCAGCCCCTGGACTAGCGGGGGGACCGCAGATACGCAGTATTTT
CASSPWTSGGTADTQYF
>TRBJ2-1|TRBD2|TRBV7-3|NA
TGTGCCAGCAGCTTAATGGCGGGAGTGGCGGGGAATGAGCAGTTCTTC
CASSLMAGVAGNEQFF
>TRBJ2-5|TRBD2|TRBV28|NA
TGTGCCAGCAGTTTAACTAGCGGGGACACACAAGAGACCCAGTACTTC
CASSLTSGDTQETQYF
>TRBJ2-2|TRBD2|TRBV7-3|NA
TGTGCCAGCAGCCCCGGGGGGGGCGACACCGGGGAGCTGTTTTTT
CASSPGGGDTGELFF
>TRBJ1-6|TRBD1|TRBV28|NA
TGTGCCAGCAGTCCCGCGGGACAGGGGGATTCACCCCTCCACTTT
CASSPAGQGDSPLHF
>TRBJ2-7|TRBD2|TRBV4-1|NA
TGCGCCAGCAGCCCCCCGGGACTAGCGCATTCCTACGAGCAGTACTTC
CASSPPGLAHSYEQYF
>TRBJ2-3|NA|TRBV30|NA
TGTGCCTGGAGTGGACTGCATACGCAGTATTTT
CAWSGLHTQYF
>TRBJ1-2|NA|TRBV28|NA
TGTGCCAGCAGTCCCCTGGGGCCCCGAGTCTATGGCTACACCTTC
CASSPLGPRVYGYTF
>TRBJ2-7|TRBD2|TRBV27|once
TGTGCCAGCAGTTTGATTAGCGGGACCTACGAGCAGTACTTC
CASSLISGTYEQYF
>TRBJ1-4|NA|TRBV7-9|NA
TGTGCCAGCAGCTTAGTGGCCAGGGAGGGTGAAAAACTGTTTTTT
CASSLVAREGEKLFF
>TRBJ2-5|NA|TRBV7-2|NA
TGTGCCAGCAGCTTAGCAGGGAGAGAGACCCAGTACTTC
CASSLAGRETQYF
>TRBJ2-5|TRBD2|TRBV5-6|once
TGTGCCAGCAGCTGGGGACTAGCGGAACAAGAGACCCAGTACTTC
CASSWGLAEQETQYF
>TRBJ2-7|TRBD2|TRBV7-9|NA
TGTTCCAGCAGCTTACCTAGCGGCGACTCCTACGAGCAGTACTTC
CSSSLPSGDSYEQYF
>TRBJ1-1|NA|TRBV5-4|NA
TGTGCCAGCAGTCAGGGAGGGATGAACACTGAAGCTTTCTTT
CASSQGGMNTEAFF
>TRBJ2-3|TRBD2|TRBV7-2|NA
TGTGCCAGCAGCCCAGGGACTAGCGAGTGGACAGATACGCAGTATTTT
CASSPGTSEWTDTQYF
>TRBJ1-5|TRBD1|TRBV5-1|NA
TGCGCCAGCAGCATAGGGACAGGCAATCAGCCCCAGCATTTT
CASSIGTGNQPQHF
>TRBJ1-2|NA|TRBV6-4|NA
TGTGCCAGCAGTGCAACAGGGAACTATGGCTACACCTTC
CASSATGNYGYTF
>TRBJ2-5|TRBD2|TRBV5-4|once
TGTGCCAGCAGCCTCCCACCCCTAGCGGGGCAAGAGACCCAGTACTTC
CASSLPPLAGQETQYF
>TRBJ2-3|TRBD1|TRBV9|NA
TGTGCCAGCAGCGTAGTCATGGGGCTGACAGGGTCAGATACGCAGTATTTT
CASSVVMGLTGSDTQYF
>TRBJ2-7|TRBD2|TRBV6-1|NA
TGTGCCAGCAGTGGGACTCCGGGACTAGCGGGAGGGACCCACCACGAGCAGTACTTC
CASSGTPGLAGGTHHEQYF
>TRBJ1-6|NA|TRBV5-1|few
TGCGCCAGCAGCCCACGGAGCTCCTATAATTCACCCCTCCACTTT
CASSPRSSYNSPLHF
>TRBJ2-2|TRBD2|TRBV5-6|once
TGTGCCAGCAGCTGGGGACTAGAGGACACCGGGGAGCTGTTTTTT
CASSWGLEDTGELFF
>TRBJ1-3|TRBD1|TRBV5-6|few
TGTGCCAGCAGCTTCGTGACAGGGGCTGGAAACACCATATATTTT
CASSFVTGAGNTIYF
>TRBJ2-1|TRBD1|TRBV5-1|NA
TGCGCCAGCAGCTTGGGAGACAGGGGGCGTCCGAGCTCCTACAATGAGCAGTTCTTC
CASSLGDRGRPSSYNEQFF
>TRBJ1-4|TRBD1|TRBV30|NA
TGTGCCTGGAATACAGGGGAGGCGGAAAAACTGTTTTTT
CAWNTGEAEKLFF
>TRBJ1-2|NA|TRBV28|NA
TGTGCCAGCAGTCTTACAGACTATGGCTACACCTTC
CASSLTDYGYTF
>TRBJ2-3|NA|TRBV29-1|NA
TGCAGCGTCGCGAGCACAGATACGCAGTATTTT
CSVASTDTQYF
>TRBJ1-5|NA|TRBV28|NA
TGTGCCAGCAGTTCCCCCCAGGGGAGCAATCAGCCCCAGCATTTT
CASSSPQGSNQPQHF
>TRBJ2-7|TRBD2|TRBV9|NA
TGTGCCAGCAGCGAGAGCCCGAGACTAGCGGCCGCCTACGAGCAGTACTTC
CASSESPRLAAAYEQYF
>TRBJ2-1|TRBD2|TRBV9|NA
TGTGCCAGCACCGTAGGGACTAGCAAAATCAATGAGCAGTTCTTC
CASTVGTSKINEQFF
>TRBJ1-6|TRBD1|TRBV15|few
TGTGCCACCAGCGCACGACAGGGATATTATAATTCACCCCTCCACTTT
CATSARQGYYNSPLHF